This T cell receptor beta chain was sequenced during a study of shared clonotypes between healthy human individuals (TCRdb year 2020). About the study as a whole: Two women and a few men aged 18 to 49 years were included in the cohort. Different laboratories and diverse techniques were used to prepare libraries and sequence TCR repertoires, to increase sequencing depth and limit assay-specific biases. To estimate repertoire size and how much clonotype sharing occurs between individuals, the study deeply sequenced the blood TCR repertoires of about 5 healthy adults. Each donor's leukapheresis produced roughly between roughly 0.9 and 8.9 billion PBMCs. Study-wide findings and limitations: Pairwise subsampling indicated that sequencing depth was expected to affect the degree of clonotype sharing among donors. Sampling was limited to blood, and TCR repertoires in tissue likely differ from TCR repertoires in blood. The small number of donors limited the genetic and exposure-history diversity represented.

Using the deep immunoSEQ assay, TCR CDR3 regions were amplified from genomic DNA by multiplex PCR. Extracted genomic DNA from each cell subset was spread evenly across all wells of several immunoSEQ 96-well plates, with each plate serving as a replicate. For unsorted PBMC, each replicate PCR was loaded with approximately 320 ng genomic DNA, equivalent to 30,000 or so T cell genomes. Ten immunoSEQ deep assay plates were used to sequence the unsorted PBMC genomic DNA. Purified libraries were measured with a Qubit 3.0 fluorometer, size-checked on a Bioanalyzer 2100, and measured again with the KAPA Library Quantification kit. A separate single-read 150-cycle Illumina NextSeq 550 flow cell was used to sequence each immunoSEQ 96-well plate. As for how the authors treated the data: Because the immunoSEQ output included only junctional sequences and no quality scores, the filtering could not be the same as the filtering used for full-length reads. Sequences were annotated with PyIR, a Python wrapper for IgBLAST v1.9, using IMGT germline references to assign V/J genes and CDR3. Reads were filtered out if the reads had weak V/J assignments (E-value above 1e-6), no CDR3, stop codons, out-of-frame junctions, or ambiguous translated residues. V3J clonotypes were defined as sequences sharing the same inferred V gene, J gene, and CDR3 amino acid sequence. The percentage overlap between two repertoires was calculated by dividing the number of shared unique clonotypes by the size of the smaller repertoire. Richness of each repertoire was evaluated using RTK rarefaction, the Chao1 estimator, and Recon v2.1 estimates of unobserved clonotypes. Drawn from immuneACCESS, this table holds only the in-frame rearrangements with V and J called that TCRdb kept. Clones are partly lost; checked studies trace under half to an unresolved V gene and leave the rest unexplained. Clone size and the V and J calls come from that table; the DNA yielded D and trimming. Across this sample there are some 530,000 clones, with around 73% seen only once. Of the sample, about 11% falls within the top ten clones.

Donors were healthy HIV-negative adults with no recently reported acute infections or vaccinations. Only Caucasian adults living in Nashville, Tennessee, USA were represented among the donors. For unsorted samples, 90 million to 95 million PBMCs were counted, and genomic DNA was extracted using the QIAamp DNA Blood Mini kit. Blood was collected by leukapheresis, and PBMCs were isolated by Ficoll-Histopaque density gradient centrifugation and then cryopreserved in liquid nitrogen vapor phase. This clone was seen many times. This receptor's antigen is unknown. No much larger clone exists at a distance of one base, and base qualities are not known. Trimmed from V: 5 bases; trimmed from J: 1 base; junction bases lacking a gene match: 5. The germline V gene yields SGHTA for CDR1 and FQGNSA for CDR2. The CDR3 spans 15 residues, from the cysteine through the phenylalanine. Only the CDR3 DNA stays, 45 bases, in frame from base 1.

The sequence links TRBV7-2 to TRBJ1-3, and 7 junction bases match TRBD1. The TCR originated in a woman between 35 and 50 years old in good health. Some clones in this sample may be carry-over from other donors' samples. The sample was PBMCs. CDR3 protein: CASSPQTGSGNTIYF. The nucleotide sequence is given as TGTGCCAGCAGCCCCCAGACAGGGTCTGGAAACACCATATATTTT.